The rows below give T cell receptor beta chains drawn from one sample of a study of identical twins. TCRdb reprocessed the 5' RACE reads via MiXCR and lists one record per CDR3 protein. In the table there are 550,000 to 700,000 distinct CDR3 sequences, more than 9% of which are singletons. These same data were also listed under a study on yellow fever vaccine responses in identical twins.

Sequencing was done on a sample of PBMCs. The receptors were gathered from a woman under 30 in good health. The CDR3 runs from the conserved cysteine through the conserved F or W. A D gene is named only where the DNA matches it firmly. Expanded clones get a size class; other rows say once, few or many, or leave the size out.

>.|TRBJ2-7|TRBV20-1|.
TGCAGTGCTAGAACCAGTATACCACACGAGCAGTACTTC
CSARTSIPHEQYF
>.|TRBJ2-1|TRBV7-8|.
TGTGCCAGCAGTTCTCTAGGGACTTCCTACAATGAGCAGTTCTTC
CASSSLGTSYNEQFF
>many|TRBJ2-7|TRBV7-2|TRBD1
TGTGCCAGCAGCTCTTCAGGGGGTGGGCAGTACTTC
CASSSSGGGQYF
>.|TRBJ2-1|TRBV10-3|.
TGTGCCATCAGTGAGTCGACTCTCGAGCAGTTCTTC
CAISESTLEQFF
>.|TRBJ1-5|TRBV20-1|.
TGCAGTGCCCGCGAGAGGGGGAGCAATCAGCCCCAGCATTTT
CSARERGSNQPQHF
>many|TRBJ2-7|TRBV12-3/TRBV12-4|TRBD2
TGTGCCAGCAGTTTAGTCCCGGGACTAGCGGGAGTCGAAGAGCAGTACTTC
CASSLVPGLAGVEEQYF
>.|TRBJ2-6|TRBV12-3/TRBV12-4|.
TGTGCCAGCAGTTTAAGTGGACGGAGAAGCTCTGGGGCCAACGTCCTGACTTTC
CASSLSGRRSSGANVLTF
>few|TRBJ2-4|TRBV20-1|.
TGCAGTGCTAGCCCCCGCCGTGGGGACATTCAGTACTTC
CSASPRRGDIQYF
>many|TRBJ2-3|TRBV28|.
TGTGCCAGCACCGAACCGGGACCTCGCACAGATACGCAGTATTTT
CASTEPGPRTDTQYF
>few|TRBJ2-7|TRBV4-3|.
TGCGCCAGCAGCCTCGGGACACAAGAATCCTACGAGCAGTACTTC
CASSLGTQESYEQYF
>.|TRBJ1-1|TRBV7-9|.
TGTGCCAGCAGCTTAATGGGGGCGGCTGAAGCTTTCTTT
CASSLMGAAEAFF
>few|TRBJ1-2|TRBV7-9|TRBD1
TGTGCCAGCGAGCGAAGACAGGGGGTTGTTGGCTACACCTTC
CASERRQGVVGYTF
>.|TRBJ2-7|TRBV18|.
TGTGCCAGCTCACCACCGTCAGCGGGCGGCTCCTACGAGCAGTACTTC
CASSPPSAGGSYEQYF
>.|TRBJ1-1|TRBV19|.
TGTGCCAGTAGTATTCCGACAGGCAACACTGAAGCTTTCTTT
CASSIPTGNTEAFF
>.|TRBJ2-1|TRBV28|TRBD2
TGTGCCAGCAGAGAGATACTAGCGGGGGGGCCTAATGAGCAGTTCTTC
CASREILAGGPNEQFF
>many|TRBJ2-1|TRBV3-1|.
TGTGCCAGCAGCCAAAATAGGCAGGGTAGATATCTGTTCTTC
CASSQNRQGRYLFF
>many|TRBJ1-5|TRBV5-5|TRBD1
TGTGCCAGCAGCTTGAGGGACAGTTACAATCAGCCCCAGCATTTT
CASSLRDSYNQPQHF
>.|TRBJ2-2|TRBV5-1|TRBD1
TGCGCCAGCAGCCCTGGCGGGACAGGGGGAACCGGGGAGCTGTTTTTT
CASSPGGTGGTGELFF
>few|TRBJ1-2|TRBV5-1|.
TGCGCCAGCAATGGAGGAAGGGGAGGAGGCTCGAGCTACACCTTC
CASNGGRGGGSSYTF
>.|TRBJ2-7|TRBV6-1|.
TGTGCCAGCACCCCTTCCGGGGCCCCTTACGAGCAGTACTTC
CASTPSGAPYEQYF
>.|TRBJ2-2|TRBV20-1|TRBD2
TGCAGTGCTAGAGATTCCCGGTCTAGCGGGGAAGCCCTGACTGGGGAGCTGTTTTTT
CSARDSRSSGEALTGELFF
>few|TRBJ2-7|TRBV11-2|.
TGTGCCAGCAGCCCACGACTAGATTCCCCCTACGAGCAGTACTTC
CASSPRLDSPYEQYF
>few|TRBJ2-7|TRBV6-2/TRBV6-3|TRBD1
TGTGCCAGCAGTTACTCGACGGGACAGCCAAGCTACTACGAGCAGTACTTC
CASSYSTGQPSYYEQYF
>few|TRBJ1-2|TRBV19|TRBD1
TGTGCCAGTAGTCCCGGGACAGGGGGCTTGAATGGCTACACCTTC
CASSPGTGGLNGYTF
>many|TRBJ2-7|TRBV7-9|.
TGTGCCAGCAGCCATACAGCCTACGAGCAGTACTTC
CASSHTAYEQYF
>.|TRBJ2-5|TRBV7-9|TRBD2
TGTGCCAGCAGCCCCCGGACTAGCGGGGACCTAGGGGCCCAGTACTTC
CASSPRTSGDLGAQYF
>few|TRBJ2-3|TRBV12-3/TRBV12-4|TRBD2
TGTGCCAGCAGCCCCTTAGCGGGGGGGCAGGGAGATACGCAGTATTTT
CASSPLAGGQGDTQYF
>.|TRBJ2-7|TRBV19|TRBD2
TGTGCCAGTAGTATACGGGCTAGCGGCAATACCAGAAAAGAGGAGCAGTACTTC
CASSIRASGNTRKEEQYF
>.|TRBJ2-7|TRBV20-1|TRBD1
TGCAGTGCTGAAGGACAGGGCATATTCTACGAGCAGTACTTC
CSAEGQGIFYEQYF
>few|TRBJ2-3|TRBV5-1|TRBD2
TGCGCCAGCAGCTTCGTGACTAGCGCGAGCACAGATACGCAGTATTTT
CASSFVTSASTDTQYF
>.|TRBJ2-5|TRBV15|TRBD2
TGTGCCACCAGCTGGACTAGCGGGAGATCAGAGACCCAGTACTTC
CATSWTSGRSETQYF
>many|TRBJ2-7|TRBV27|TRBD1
TGTGCCAGCAGCGGTTTCAGGGGGTCTTCCTACGAGCAGTACTTC
CASSGFRGSSYEQYF
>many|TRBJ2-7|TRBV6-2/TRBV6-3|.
TGTGCCAGCAGACAACTACAACGGCAGGGCTACGAGCAGTACTTC
CASRQLQRQGYEQYF